Given below is one TCR beta chain in context. Its matching antigen is unknown. The sample originates from a study of T-cell reconstitution after alpha-beta-depleted transplantation in children. Whole-study findings and limits: T-cell numbers and diversity one year post-transplant derived largely from freshly generated T cells.

Library preparation (for TCRbeta) was performed with unique molecular identifiers. TCRdb reprocessed the PCR reads via MiXCR and lists one record per CDR3 protein. The repertoire holds 200,000 to 250,000 distinct CDR3 sequences, with approximately 24% as singletons. The CDR3 length is 17 residues. Germline V gene lookup returns CDR1 KGHDR and CDR2 SFDVKD. V dropped 2 bases and J dropped 4; count of bases not matched to a gene: 9. Sequencing was performed on PBMCs, mostly from graft donor cells, taken 360 days after TCRalphabeta/CD19-depleted stem cell transplant. The sequence derives from a female patient aged 2-10 years who had a stem cell transplant for congenital amegakaryocytic thrombocytopenia, so the T cells may come from the graft donor. V gene TRBV24-1 combines with J gene TRBJ2-2; 7 bases are shared with TRBD1. The CDR3 reads CATSDSTYRGTTGELFF. CDR3 nucleotides: TGTGCCACCAGTGATTCGACCTACAGGGGTACCACCGGGGAGCTGTTTTTT.